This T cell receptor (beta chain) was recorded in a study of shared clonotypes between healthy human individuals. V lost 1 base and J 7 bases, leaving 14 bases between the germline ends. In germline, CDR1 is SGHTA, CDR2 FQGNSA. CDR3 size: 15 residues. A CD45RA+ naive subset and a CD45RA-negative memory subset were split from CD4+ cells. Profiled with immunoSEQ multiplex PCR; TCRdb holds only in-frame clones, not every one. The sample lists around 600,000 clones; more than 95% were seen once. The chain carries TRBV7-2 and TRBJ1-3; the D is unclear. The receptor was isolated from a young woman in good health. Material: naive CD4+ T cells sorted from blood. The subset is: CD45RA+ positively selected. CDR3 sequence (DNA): TGTGCCAGCAGCTTAGTGGCGGATCTTGGGAACACCATATATTTT. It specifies CASSLVADLGNTIYF.